The TCR beta chain under discussion was sequenced for a study of blood T cell repertoires in COVID-19. Study in general: Some COVID-19 samples were acute and others convalescent; all came from the United States, Italy and Spain.

Clones were read by immunoSEQ multiplex PCR, and TCRdb kept only the in-frame ones, dropping some. The table has about 47,000 clones, 80% to 85% seen once. The V gene lost 4 bases and the J gene lost 7 bases, with 10 bases spanning the gap. This CDR3 comprises 12 residues. CDR1 is SGHTA and CDR2 is FQGTGA in the germline V gene. This clone was seen once. The V gene is TRBV7-3, the J gene TRBJ1-2, with a tentative D call TRBD1 (5 bases). What was sequenced was peripheral blood. The TCR comes from a human donor with acute or convalescent COVID-19. The donor label of this sample is uncertain. CDR3 in DNA: TGTGCCAGCAGCTCCAGGGAAGGTGGCTACACCTTC. Protein sequence: CASSSREGGYTF.